These 4 T cell receptor beta chains were all obtained from the same sample, sequenced in a study of human versus mouse CDR3 diversity and MHC coevolution. The assay was immunoSEQ multiplex PCR, and TCRdb's table has in-frame clones only and misses some. The sample has around 74,000 clones, just under 95% seen once. The sequencing sample was made of naive CD4+ T cells from blood. Subset defined: CD45RO-negative CD62L-positive naive CD4 T cells. These receptor sequences come from a person between 25 and 75 years old in good health.

CDR3 loop: CASSQTSGIDEQYF. The CDR3 DNA reads TGTGCCAGCTCACAGACTAGCGGTATCGACGAGCAGTACTTC. The chain joins TRBV18 to TRBJ2-7, with 9 bases that match TRBD2. The V segment lost 4 bases and the J segment 5 bases; nucleotides outside the gene matches: 6. Germline V CDR1 and CDR2: KGHSH, LQKENI. This CDR3 has 14 residues.

The V gene is TRBV4-1, the J gene TRBJ2-2, with a tentative D call TRBD1 (6 bases). The CDR3 is made up of 15 amino acids. Deletions cut 5 bases from V and 6 bases from J, with 16 bases between. CDR1 is MGHRA, CDR2 YSYEKL, per germline. The chain's CDR3 is CASSSPTGQAGELFF. The CDR3, as DNA: TGCGCCAGCAGCTCCCCAACAGGGCAGGCCGGGGAGCTGTTTTTT.

The rearrangement joins TRBV30 to TRBJ2-7, with D perhaps TRBD2 (6 bases). Germline loops: CDR1 GTSNPN, CDR2 SVGIG (reference sequence). The CDR3 is 14 amino acids. Trimming pared 2 bases from V and 2 bases from J, leaving 13 bases between. CDR3 in amino acids: CAWSPRDFTYEQYF. In DNA, the CDR3 is TGTGCCTGGAGTCCGCGGGACTTTACCTACGAGCAGTACTTC.

The chain links TRBV27 to TRBJ1-4, with 7 positions matching TRBD1. Losses at the gene ends were 6 bases for V and 0 bases for J; bases not matched to a gene: 10. This CDR3 contains 17 residues. CDR1 is MNHEY, CDR2 SMNVEV, per germline (reference sequence). The DNA of the CDR3 is TGTGCCAGCAGACCCAGACAGGGACCCGCAACTAATGAAAAACTGTTTTTT. This encodes CASRPRQGPATNEKLFF. Combining the CDR3 with reference TRBV27 and TRBJ1-4 gives the whole variable domain EAQVTQNPRYLITVTGKKLTVTCSQNMNHEYMSWYRQDPGLGLRQIYYSMNVEVTDKGDVPEGYKVSRKEKRNFPLILESPSPNQTSLYFCASRPRQGPATNEKLFFGSGTQLSVL.